The sequence of this TCR beta chain was determined in a study of blood T cell repertoires in COVID-19. The repertoire was sequenced with immunoSEQ multiplex PCR; TCRdb's copy has only in-frame clones and lacks some. The table has about 300,000 clones, about nine tenths seen once. Germline CDR1 SQVTM, CDR2 ANQGSEA. Trimming cost V 4 bases and J 5 bases, with 17 bases left between them. CDR3 length: 14 residues. V gene TRBV29-1 combines with J gene TRBJ1-2; the D gene is possibly TRBD1 (5 bases). The receptor was derived from a man in his fifties or sixties who had recovered from COVID-19. The material sequenced was PBMCs or T cells enriched from blood (not recorded which). As DNA, the CDR3 is TGCAGCGTTGTAATTTCCCAGGGAGGTTATGGCTACACCTTC. Translation: CSVVISQGGYGYTF.